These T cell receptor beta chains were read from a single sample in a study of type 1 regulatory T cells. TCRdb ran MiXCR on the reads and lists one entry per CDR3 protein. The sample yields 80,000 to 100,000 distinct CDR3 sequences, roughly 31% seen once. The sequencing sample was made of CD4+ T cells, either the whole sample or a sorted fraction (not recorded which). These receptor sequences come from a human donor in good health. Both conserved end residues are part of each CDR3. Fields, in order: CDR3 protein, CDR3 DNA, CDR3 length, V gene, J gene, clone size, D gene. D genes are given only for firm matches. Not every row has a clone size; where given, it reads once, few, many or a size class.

CDR3: CSASLPGVVTDTQYF; DNA: TGCAGTGCTAGCTTGCCGGGAGTTGTCACAGATACGCAGTATTTT; length: 15; V: TRBV20-1; J: TRBJ2-3; size: NA; D: NA
CDR3: CSVEASGRAGEQYF; DNA: TGCAGCGTTGAAGCCAGCGGGAGGGCCGGGGAGCAGTACTTC; length: 14; V: TRBV29-1; J: TRBJ2-7; size: NA; D: TRBD2
CDR3: CASSLKGADQPQHF; DNA: TGTGCCAGCAGTTTGAAGGGGGCCGATCAGCCCCAGCATTTT; length: 14; V: TRBV12-3/TRBV12-4; J: TRBJ1-5; size: few; D: TRBD1
CDR3: CASSGGTGASLSNQPQHF; DNA: TGTGCCAGTTCTGGGGGGACAGGAGCCTCATTGAGCAATCAGCCCCAGCATTTT; length: 18; V: TRBV19; J: TRBJ1-5; size: few; D: TRBD1
CDR3: CASSLANHEQYF; DNA: TGCGCCAGCAGCTTGGCCAATCACGAGCAGTACTTC; length: 12; V: TRBV5-1; J: TRBJ2-7; size: NA; D: NA
CDR3: CSAAGGVSSYEQYF; DNA: TGCAGTGCTGCAGGGGGGGTATCCTCCTACGAGCAGTACTTC; length: 14; V: TRBV20-1; J: TRBJ2-7; size: NA; D: NA
CDR3: CASSLYSRIGQPQHF; DNA: TGTGCCAGCAGTTTATATTCCAGGATCGGTCAGCCCCAGCATTTT; length: 15; V: TRBV27; J: TRBJ1-5; size: NA; D: NA
CDR3: CASLVVGGASTEAFF; DNA: TGTGCCAGCTTGGTCGTAGGGGGGGCCAGCACTGAAGCTTTCTTT; length: 15; V: TRBV2; J: TRBJ1-1; size: NA; D: NA
CDR3: CASSLGAWDTEAFF; DNA: TGCGCCAGCAGCTTGGGGGCTTGGGACACTGAAGCTTTCTTT; length: 14; V: TRBV5-1; J: TRBJ1-1; size: NA; D: NA
CDR3: CASLETTSGALEYF; DNA: TGTGCCAGCCTAGAAACGACTAGCGGAGCCCTGGAGTACTTC; length: 14; V: TRBV18; J: TRBJ2-5; size: NA; D: TRBD2
CDR3: CASSNRSQGFNEQFF; DNA: TGCGCCAGCAGCAACCGGTCCCAGGGCTTCAATGAGCAGTTCTTC; length: 15; V: TRBV5-1; J: TRBJ2-1; size: few; D: NA
CDR3: CASSLVSGWNEQFF; DNA: TGTGCCAGCAGCTTAGTTAGTGGTTGGAATGAGCAGTTCTTC; length: 14; V: TRBV7-2; J: TRBJ2-1; size: few; D: NA
CDR3: CASSPPGAGDSPLHF; DNA: TGTGCCAGCAGCCCCCCAGGAGCAGGGGATTCACCCCTCCACTTT; length: 15; V: TRBV6-5; J: TRBJ1-6; size: NA; D: NA
CDR3: CASSRGHGETQYF; DNA: TGTGCCAGCAGTCGGGGGCATGGGGAGACCCAGTACTTC; length: 13; V: TRBV6-1; J: TRBJ2-5; size: NA; D: NA
CDR3: CASTPRELPYNEQFF; DNA: TGTGCCAGCACCCCGAGGGAATTACCCTACAATGAGCAGTTCTTC; length: 15; V: TRBV7-2; J: TRBJ2-1; size: few; D: NA
CDR3: CASSTNRGQWSYNEQFF; DNA: TGTGCCAGCAGCACGAACAGGGGTCAATGGTCCTACAATGAGCAGTTCTTC; length: 17; V: TRBV13; J: TRBJ2-1; size: NA; D: TRBD1
CDR3: CASSSTGQGNYEQYF; DNA: TGTGCCAGCAGCTCGACCGGACAGGGGAACTACGAGCAGTACTTC; length: 15; V: TRBV5-6; J: TRBJ2-7; size: NA; D: TRBD1
CDR3: CASSQEAQSYEQYF; DNA: TGTGCCAGCAGCCAAGAAGCTCAGTCTTACGAGCAGTACTTC; length: 14; V: TRBV14; J: TRBJ2-7; size: few; D: NA
CDR3: CASSLRTGEAGELFF; DNA: TGCGCCAGCAGCTTGAGGACAGGGGAAGCCGGGGAGCTGTTTTTT; length: 15; V: TRBV5-1; J: TRBJ2-2; size: NA; D: TRBD1
CDR3: CASSSGDSYEQYF; DNA: TGTGCCAGCAGCTCAGGGGACTCCTACGAGCAGTACTTC; length: 13; V: TRBV5-5; J: TRBJ2-7; size: few; D: NA
CDR3: CSVSDLTQETQYF; DNA: TGCAGCGTGTCGGACCTGACTCAGGAGACCCAGTACTTC; length: 13; V: TRBV29-1; J: TRBJ2-5; size: NA; D: NA
CDR3: CASSYSRQRNTEAFF; DNA: TGTGCCAGCAGTTACTCGAGACAGAGGAACACTGAAGCTTTCTTT; length: 15; V: TRBV6-2/TRBV6-3; J: TRBJ1-1; size: NA; D: NA
CDR3: CASSLDPTGTGAGYTF; DNA: TGCGCCAGCAGCCTTGACCCGACCGGGACAGGGGCTGGCTACACCTTC; length: 16; V: TRBV5-1; J: TRBJ1-2; size: few; D: TRBD1
CDR3: CASSPARAGANVLTF; DNA: TGTGCCAGCAGCCCGGCCAGGGCTGGGGCCAACGTCCTGACTTTC; length: 15; V: TRBV6-6; J: TRBJ2-6; size: NA; D: NA
CDR3: CASSDLAGSSYEQYF; DNA: TGCGCCAGCAGTGATCTAGCGGGGAGCTCCTACGAGCAGTACTTC; length: 15; V: TRBV10-2; J: TRBJ2-7; size: few; D: TRBD2
CDR3: CSARDQQGDTEAFF; DNA: TGCAGTGCTAGAGATCAGCAGGGTGACACTGAAGCTTTCTTT; length: 14; V: TRBV20-1; J: TRBJ1-1; size: few; D: NA
CDR3: CASSQDLAGANVLTF; DNA: TGTGCCAGCAGCCAAGATCTCGCGGGGGCCAACGTCCTGACTTTC; length: 15; V: TRBV3-1; J: TRBJ2-6; size: NA; D: NA
CDR3: CAISELGGIAYNSPLHF; DNA: TGTGCCATCAGTGAGTTAGGGGGCATCGCCTATAATTCACCCCTCCACTTT; length: 17; V: TRBV10-3; J: TRBJ1-6; size: NA; D: TRBD1
CDR3: CASSSGRNPPGANVLTF; DNA: TGTGCCAGCAGTTCCGGACGGAACCCACCTGGGGCCAACGTCCTGACTTTC; length: 17; V: TRBV12-3/TRBV12-4; J: TRBJ2-6; size: NA; D: NA
CDR3: CASSQTRGTIYTDTQYF; DNA: TGTGCCAGCAGCCAAACAAGGGGGACTATTTACACAGATACGCAGTATTTT; length: 17; V: TRBV3-1; J: TRBJ2-3; size: few; D: NA
CDR3: CSASDQSNYGYTF; DNA: TGCAGTGCTAGTGATCAGTCTAACTATGGCTACACCTTC; length: 13; V: TRBV20-1; J: TRBJ1-2; size: NA; D: NA
CDR3: CASSLGQGSTDTQYF; DNA: TGTGCCAGCAGCTTAGGACAGGGCAGCACAGATACGCAGTATTTT; length: 15; V: TRBV7-2; J: TRBJ2-3; size: NA; D: TRBD1
CDR3: CASSDDRGLSPLHF; DNA: TGTGCCAGCAGCGACGACAGGGGGCTTTCACCCCTCCACTTT; length: 14; V: TRBV7-2; J: TRBJ1-6; size: NA; D: TRBD1
CDR3: CASRGFGEESQETQYF; DNA: TGTGCCAGCAGGGGGTTTGGAGAGGAGTCCCAAGAGACCCAGTACTTC; length: 16; V: TRBV2; J: TRBJ2-5; size: NA; D: NA
CDR3: CASSLADRGALWQETQYF; DNA: TGTGCCAGCAGTTTAGCCGACAGGGGGGCGCTCTGGCAAGAGACCCAGTACTTC; length: 18; V: TRBV28; J: TRBJ2-5; size: NA; D: TRBD1
CDR3: CASSLLGVQETQYF; DNA: TGCGCCAGCAGCTTGCTCGGGGTCCAAGAGACCCAGTACTTC; length: 14; V: TRBV5-1; J: TRBJ2-5; size: few; D: NA
CDR3: CSARGGQGKNIQYF; DNA: TGCAGTGCTAGAGGAGGACAGGGGAAAAACATTCAGTACTTC; length: 14; V: TRBV20-1; J: TRBJ2-4; size: NA; D: TRBD1
CDR3: CASSHPTGGRQFF; DNA: TGTGCCAGCAGCCATCCTACAGGGGGAAGGCAGTTCTTC; length: 13; V: TRBV3-1; J: TRBJ2-1; size: NA; D: TRBD1
CDR3: CASSLVPRQQNYGYTF; DNA: TGTGCCAGCAGCTTAGTGCCCCGCCAACAGAACTATGGCTACACCTTC; length: 16; V: TRBV7-8; J: TRBJ1-2; size: few; D: NA
CDR3: CAISESGAELTGELFF; DNA: TGTGCCATCAGTGAGTCAGGGGCCGAACTTACCGGGGAGCTGTTTTTT; length: 16; V: TRBV10-3; J: TRBJ2-2; size: few; D: NA
CDR3: CASSPMAWGGEAKNIQYF; DNA: TGTGCCAGCAGCCCAATGGCCTGGGGTGGAGAAGCCAAAAACATTCAGTACTTC; length: 18; V: TRBV7-2; J: TRBJ2-4; size: NA; D: NA
CDR3: CASSQIGGLAETQYF; DNA: TGCGCCAGCAGCCAAATCGGAGGGCTAGCCGAGACCCAGTACTTC; length: 15; V: TRBV4-3; J: TRBJ2-5; size: NA; D: NA
CDR3: CASRLGQGANEQFF; DNA: TGTGCCAGCAGACTAGGACAGGGGGCCAATGAGCAGTTCTTC; length: 14; V: TRBV7-9; J: TRBJ2-1; size: NA; D: TRBD1
CDR3: CATQALPTRAQTQYF; DNA: TGTGCCACTCAGGCCCTCCCCACAAGGGCGCAGACCCAGTACTTC; length: 15; V: TRBV10-3; J: TRBJ2-5; size: few; D: NA
CDR3: CASSGGTGSETQYF; DNA: TGTGCCAGTAGTGGCGGGACAGGGAGTGAGACCCAGTACTTC; length: 14; V: TRBV19; J: TRBJ2-5; size: NA; D: TRBD1
CDR3: CASSRGPREETQYF; DNA: TGTGCCAGCAGTAGGGGACCCCGCGAGGAGACCCAGTACTTC; length: 14; V: TRBV5-5; J: TRBJ2-5; size: NA; D: NA
CDR3: CASSGGVGYTF; DNA: TGTGCCAGCAGTGGAGGGGTTGGCTACACCTTC; length: 11; V: TRBV28; J: TRBJ1-2; size: NA; D: NA
CDR3: CASSVEEGYQFF; DNA: TGTGCCAGCAGCGTAGAGGAAGGGTATCAGTTCTTC; length: 12; V: TRBV9; J: TRBJ2-1; size: few; D: NA
CDR3: CASSLGDPKNTQETQYF; DNA: TGTGCCAGCAGTTTGGGGGACCCAAAGAATACACAAGAGACCCAGTACTTC; length: 17; V: TRBV28; J: TRBJ2-5; size: NA; D: NA
CDR3: CASSFSGVYEQYF; DNA: TGTGCCAGCAGCTTTAGCGGGGTCTACGAGCAGTACTTC; length: 13; V: TRBV7-2; J: TRBJ2-7; size: many; D: TRBD2
CDR3: CASRKRLAKNIQYF; DNA: TGTGCCAGCAGGAAAAGACTAGCCAAAAACATTCAGTACTTC; length: 14; V: TRBV28; J: TRBJ2-4; size: NA; D: NA
CDR3: CASRGEGGYGYTF; DNA: TGTGCCAGCAGAGGGGAGGGGGGCTATGGCTACACCTTC; length: 13; V: TRBV11-2; J: TRBJ1-2; size: few; D: NA
CDR3: CSVEGLGRLEAFF; DNA: TGCAGCGTTGAGGGCCTGGGACGGCTTGAAGCTTTCTTT; length: 13; V: TRBV29-1; J: TRBJ1-1; size: NA; D: NA
CDR3: CAISEDSATNEKLFF; DNA: TGTGCCATCAGTGAGGACAGCGCAACTAATGAAAAACTGTTTTTT; length: 15; V: TRBV10-3; J: TRBJ1-4; size: NA; D: NA